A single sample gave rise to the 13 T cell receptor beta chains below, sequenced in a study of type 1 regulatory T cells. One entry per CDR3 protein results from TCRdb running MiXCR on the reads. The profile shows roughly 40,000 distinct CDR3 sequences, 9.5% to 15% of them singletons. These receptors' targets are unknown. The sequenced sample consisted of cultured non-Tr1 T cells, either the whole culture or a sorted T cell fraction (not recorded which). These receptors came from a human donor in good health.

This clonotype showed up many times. DNA of the CDR3: TGTGCCACCAGCAGAGATAAGGGAAACACCATATATTTT. Translating it yields CATSRDKGNTIYF. This sequence joins TRBV15 and TRBJ1-3; the D is unclear. V lost 0 bases to trimming and J lost 4 bases, with 4 bases between them. The CDR3 loop spans 13 amino acids. Germline V gene data show CDR1 as LNHNV and CDR2 as YYDKDF (reference sequence).

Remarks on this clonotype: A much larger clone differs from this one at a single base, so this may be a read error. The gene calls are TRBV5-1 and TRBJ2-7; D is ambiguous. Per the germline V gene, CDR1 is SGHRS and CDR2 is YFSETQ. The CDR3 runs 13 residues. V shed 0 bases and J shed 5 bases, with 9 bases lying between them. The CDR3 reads CASSLGETHEQYF. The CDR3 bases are TGCGCCAGCAGCTTGGGGGAAACCCACGAGCAGTACTTC.

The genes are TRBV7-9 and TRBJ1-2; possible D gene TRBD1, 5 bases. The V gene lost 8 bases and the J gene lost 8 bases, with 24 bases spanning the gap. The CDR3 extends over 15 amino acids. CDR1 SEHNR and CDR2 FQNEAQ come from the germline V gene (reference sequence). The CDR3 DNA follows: TGTGCCAGCGACACCACCCAGGACACGACCTCGGGCTACACCTTC. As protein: CASDTTQDTTSGYTF.

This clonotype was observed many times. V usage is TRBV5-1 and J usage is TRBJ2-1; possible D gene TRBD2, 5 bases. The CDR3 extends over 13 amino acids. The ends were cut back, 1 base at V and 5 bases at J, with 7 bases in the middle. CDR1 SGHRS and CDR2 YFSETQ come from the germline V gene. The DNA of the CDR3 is TGCGCCAGCAGCTTGTCCGGGGACAATGAGCAGTTCTTC. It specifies CASSLSGDNEQFF. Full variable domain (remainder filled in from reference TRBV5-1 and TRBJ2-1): KAGVTQTPRYLIKTRGQQVTLSCSPISGHRSVSWYQQTPGQGLQFLFEYFSETQRNKGNFPGRFSGRQFSNSRSEMNVSTLELGDSALYLCASSLSGDNEQFFGPGTRLTVL.

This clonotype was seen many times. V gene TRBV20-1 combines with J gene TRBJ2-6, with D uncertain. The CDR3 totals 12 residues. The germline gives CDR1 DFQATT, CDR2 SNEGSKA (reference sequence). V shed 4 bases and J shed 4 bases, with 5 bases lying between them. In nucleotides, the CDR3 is TGCAGTGCTATCCTGGGGGCCAACGTCCTGACTTTC. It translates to CSAILGANVLTF.

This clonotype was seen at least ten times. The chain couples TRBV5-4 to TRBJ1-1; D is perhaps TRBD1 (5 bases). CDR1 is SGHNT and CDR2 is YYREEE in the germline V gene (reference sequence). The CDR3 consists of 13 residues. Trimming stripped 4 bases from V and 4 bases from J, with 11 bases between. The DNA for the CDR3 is TGTGCCAGCAGCACCCAGGGTAGCACTGAAGCTTTCTTT. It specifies CASSTQGSTEAFF.

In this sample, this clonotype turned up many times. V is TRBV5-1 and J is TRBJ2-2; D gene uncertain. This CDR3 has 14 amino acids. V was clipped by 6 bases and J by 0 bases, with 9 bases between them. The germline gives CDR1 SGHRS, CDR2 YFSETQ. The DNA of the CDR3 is TGCGCCAGCATGTCCACAGCGAACACCGGGGAGCTGTTTTTT. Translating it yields CASMSTANTGELFF.

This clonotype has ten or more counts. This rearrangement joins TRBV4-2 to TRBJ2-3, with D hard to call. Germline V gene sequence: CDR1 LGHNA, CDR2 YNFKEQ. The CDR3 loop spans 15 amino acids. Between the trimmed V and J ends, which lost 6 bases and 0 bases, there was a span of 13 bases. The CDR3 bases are TGTGCCAGCAGGCGGACGGAAGCCAGCACAGATACGCAGTATTTT. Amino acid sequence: CASRRTEASTDTQYF.

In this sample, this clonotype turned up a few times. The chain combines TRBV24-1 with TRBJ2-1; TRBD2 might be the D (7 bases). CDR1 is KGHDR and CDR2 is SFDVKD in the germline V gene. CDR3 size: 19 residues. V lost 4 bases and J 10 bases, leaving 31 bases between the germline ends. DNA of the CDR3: TGTGCCACCAGTGACCCGGGGGGTAATCCCGGGACAAAAGTATACGAGCAGTTCTTC. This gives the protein CATSDPGGNPGTKVYEQFF.

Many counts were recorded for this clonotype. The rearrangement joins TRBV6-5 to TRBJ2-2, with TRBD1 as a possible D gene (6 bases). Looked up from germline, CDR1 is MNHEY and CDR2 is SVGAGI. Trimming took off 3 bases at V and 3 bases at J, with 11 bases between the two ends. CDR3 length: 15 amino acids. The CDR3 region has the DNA TGTGCCAGCAGTTATACTGGACAGTACACCGGGGAGCTGTTTTTT. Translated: CASSYTGQYTGELFF.

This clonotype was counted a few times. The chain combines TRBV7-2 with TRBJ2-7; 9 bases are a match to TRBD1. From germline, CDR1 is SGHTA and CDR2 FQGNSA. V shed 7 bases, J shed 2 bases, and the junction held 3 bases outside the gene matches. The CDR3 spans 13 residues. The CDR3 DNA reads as TGTGCCAGCATCGGGACAGGGACCTACGAGCAGTACTTC. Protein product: CASIGTGTYEQYF.

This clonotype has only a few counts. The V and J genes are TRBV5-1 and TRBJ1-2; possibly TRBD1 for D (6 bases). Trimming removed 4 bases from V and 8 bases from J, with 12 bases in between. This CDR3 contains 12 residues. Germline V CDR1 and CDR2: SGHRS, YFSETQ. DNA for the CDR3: TGCGCCAGCAGCCCCGCGGGGGCGGGCTACACCTTC. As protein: CASSPAGAGYTF. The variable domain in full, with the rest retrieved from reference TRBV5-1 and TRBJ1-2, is KAGVTQTPRYLIKTRGQQVTLSCSPISGHRSVSWYQQTPGQGLQFLFEYFSETQRNKGNFPGRFSGRQFSNSRSEMNVSTLELGDSALYLCASSPAGAGYTFGSGTRLTVV.

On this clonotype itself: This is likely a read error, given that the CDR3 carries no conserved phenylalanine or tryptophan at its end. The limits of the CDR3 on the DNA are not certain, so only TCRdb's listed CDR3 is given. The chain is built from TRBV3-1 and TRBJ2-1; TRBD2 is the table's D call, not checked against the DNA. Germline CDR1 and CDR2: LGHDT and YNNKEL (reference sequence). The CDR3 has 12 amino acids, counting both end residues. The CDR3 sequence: CASSQGGLGGVV.